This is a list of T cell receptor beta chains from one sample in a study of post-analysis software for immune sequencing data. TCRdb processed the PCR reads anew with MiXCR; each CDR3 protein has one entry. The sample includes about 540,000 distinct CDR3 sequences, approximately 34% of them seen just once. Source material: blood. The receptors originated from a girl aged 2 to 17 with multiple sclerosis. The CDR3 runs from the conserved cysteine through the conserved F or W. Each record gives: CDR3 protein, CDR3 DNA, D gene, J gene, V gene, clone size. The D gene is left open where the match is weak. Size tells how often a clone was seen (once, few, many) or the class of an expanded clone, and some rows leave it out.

cdr3_aa: CASSLDVAKNIQYF
cdr3_nt: TGTGCCAGCAGCTTGGACGTAGCCAAAAACATTCAGTACTTC
d_call: .
j_call: TRBJ2-4
v_call: TRBV5-6
clone_size: .

cdr3_aa: CASRQGFQPQHF
cdr3_nt: TGTGCCAGCAGGCAGGGGTTTCAGCCCCAGCATTTT
d_call: .
j_call: TRBJ1-5
v_call: TRBV12-3/TRBV12-4
clone_size: few

cdr3_aa: CASSNRDRSNSPLHF
cdr3_nt: TGTGCCAGCAGTAACCGGGACAGGAGCAATTCACCCCTCCACTTT
d_call: TRBD1
j_call: TRBJ1-6
v_call: TRBV6-2/TRBV6-3
clone_size: .

cdr3_aa: CASSFGTSGGLANEQFF
cdr3_nt: TGTGCCAGCAGCTTCGGGACTAGCGGGGGGTTGGCCAATGAGCAGTTCTTC
d_call: TRBD2
j_call: TRBJ2-1
v_call: TRBV6-1
clone_size: few

cdr3_aa: CASSLRQGNYGYTF
cdr3_nt: TGTGCCAGCAGCTTAAGACAGGGGAACTATGGCTACACCTTC
d_call: TRBD1
j_call: TRBJ1-2
v_call: TRBV7-8
clone_size: many

cdr3_aa: CASSYRETYEQYF
cdr3_nt: TGTGCCAGCAGTTACAGGGAGACCTACGAGCAGTACTTC
d_call: .
j_call: TRBJ2-7
v_call: TRBV6-6
clone_size: .

cdr3_aa: CSAPLRTSGGGTDTQYF
cdr3_nt: TGCAGTGCCCCCCTACGGACTAGCGGGGGGGGCACAGATACGCAGTATTTT
d_call: TRBD2
j_call: TRBJ2-3
v_call: TRBV20-1
clone_size: .

cdr3_aa: CASSASPRSEQFF
cdr3_nt: TGTGCCAGCAGCGCCTCCCCCAGGTCTGAGCAGTTCTTC
d_call: .
j_call: TRBJ2-1
v_call: TRBV9
clone_size: few

cdr3_aa: CSARMVTGEQYF
cdr3_nt: TGCAGTGCTAGAATGGTTACGGGGGAGCAGTACTTC
d_call: .
j_call: TRBJ2-4
v_call: TRBV20-1
clone_size: few

cdr3_aa: CASRRREGNEQFF
cdr3_nt: TGTGCCAGCAGGCGGCGAGAGGGCAATGAGCAGTTCTTC
d_call: .
j_call: TRBJ2-1
v_call: TRBV27
clone_size: .

cdr3_aa: CASSFDGANQPQHF
cdr3_nt: TGCGCCAGCAGCTTTGACGGGGCTAATCAGCCCCAGCATTTT
d_call: .
j_call: TRBJ1-5
v_call: TRBV5-1
clone_size: .

cdr3_aa: CASSTQGDLYRYYGYTF
cdr3_nt: TGTGCCAGCAGTACCCAGGGGGACCTTTACCGTTACTATGGCTACACCTTC
d_call: TRBD1
j_call: TRBJ1-2
v_call: TRBV6-1
clone_size: .

cdr3_aa: CASRGPNPGEQYF
cdr3_nt: TGCGCCAGCAGGGGACCAAACCCCGGGGAGCAGTACTTC
d_call: .
j_call: TRBJ2-5
v_call: TRBV5-1
clone_size: few

cdr3_aa: CASSVNADTQYF
cdr3_nt: TGCGCCAGCAGCGTAAATGCAGATACGCAGTATTTT
d_call: .
j_call: TRBJ2-3
v_call: TRBV5-1
clone_size: many

cdr3_aa: CASSRGRKGARPYEQYF
cdr3_nt: TGTGCCAGCAGCCGCGGACGGAAGGGGGCCCGACCCTACGAGCAGTACTTC
d_call: TRBD1
j_call: TRBJ2-7
v_call: TRBV12-3/TRBV12-4
clone_size: few

cdr3_aa: CSASDGQNYGYTF
cdr3_nt: TGCAGTGCAAGCGACGGACAGAACTATGGCTACACCTTC
d_call: .
j_call: TRBJ1-2
v_call: TRBV20-1
clone_size: .

cdr3_aa: CASSPSFKGGTEAFF
cdr3_nt: TGTGCCAGCAGCCCGTCATTTAAGGGTGGCACTGAAGCTTTCTTT
d_call: .
j_call: TRBJ1-1
v_call: TRBV3-1
clone_size: once